This T cell receptor (beta chain) was found in a study of Ad26.COV2.S vaccination and SARS-CoV-2 variants. In regard to this clone: Sequence at one end of the junction differs from germline and may be a read error.

Germline CDR1 reads ENHRY; CDR2 reads SYGVKD. This CDR3 is 18 amino acids long. The repertoire was sequenced with immunoSEQ multiplex PCR; TCRdb's copy has only in-frame clones and lacks some. This sample has 43,000 or so clones; approximately 80% occur once, and the top ten carry approximately 51%. J is TRBJ1-2 and V is TRBV10-3; 9 bases map to TRBD1. This specimen consisted of peripheral blood, obtained after recovery from COVID-19. This clonotype originated in a human donor who had recovered from COVID-19. In DNA form, the CDR3 reads TGTGCCACGCGGGCAGGGGGACAGGGAAGTACGGGCCACTACGGCTACACCTTC. This gives the protein CATRAGGQGSTGHYGYTF.